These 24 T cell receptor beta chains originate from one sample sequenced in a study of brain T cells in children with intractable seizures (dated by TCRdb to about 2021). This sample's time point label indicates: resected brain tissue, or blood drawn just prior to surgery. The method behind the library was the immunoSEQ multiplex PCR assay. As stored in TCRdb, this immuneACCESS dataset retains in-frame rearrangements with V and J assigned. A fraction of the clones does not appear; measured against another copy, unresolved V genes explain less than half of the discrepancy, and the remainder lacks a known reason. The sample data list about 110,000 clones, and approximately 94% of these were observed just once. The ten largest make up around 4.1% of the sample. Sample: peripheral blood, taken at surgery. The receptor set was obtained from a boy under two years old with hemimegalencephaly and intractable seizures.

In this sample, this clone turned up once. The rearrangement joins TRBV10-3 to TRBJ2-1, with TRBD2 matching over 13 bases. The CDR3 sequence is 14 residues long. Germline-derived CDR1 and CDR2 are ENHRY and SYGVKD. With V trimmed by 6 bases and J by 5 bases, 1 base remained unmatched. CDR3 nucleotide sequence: TGTGCCATCAGGGGGACTAGCGGGGACAATGAGCAGTTCTTC. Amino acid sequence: CAIRGTSGDNEQFF.

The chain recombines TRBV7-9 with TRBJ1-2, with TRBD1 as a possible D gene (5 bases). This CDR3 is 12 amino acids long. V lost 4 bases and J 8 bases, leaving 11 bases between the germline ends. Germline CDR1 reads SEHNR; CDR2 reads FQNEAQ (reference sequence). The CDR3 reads CASSSQGFGYTF. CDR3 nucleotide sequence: TGTGCCAGCAGCTCTCAGGGTTTCGGCTACACCTTC. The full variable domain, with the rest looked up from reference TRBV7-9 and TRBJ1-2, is DTGVSQNPRHKITKRGQNVTFRCDPISEHNRLYWYRQTLGQGPEFLTYFQNEAQLEKSRLLSDRFSAERPKGSFSTLEIQRTEQGDSAMYLCASSSQGFGYTFGSGTRLTVV.

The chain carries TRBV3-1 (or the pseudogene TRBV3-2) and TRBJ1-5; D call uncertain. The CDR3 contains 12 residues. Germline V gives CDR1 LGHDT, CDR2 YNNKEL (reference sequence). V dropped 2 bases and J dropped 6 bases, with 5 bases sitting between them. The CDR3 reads CASSQYGQPQHF. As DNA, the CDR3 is TGTGCCAGCAGCCAATACGGTCAGCCCCAGCATTTT.

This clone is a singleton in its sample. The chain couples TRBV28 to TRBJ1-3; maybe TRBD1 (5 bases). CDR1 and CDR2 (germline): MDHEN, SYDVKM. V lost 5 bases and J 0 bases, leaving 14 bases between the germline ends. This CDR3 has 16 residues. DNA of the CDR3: TGTGCCAGCAGTCATGGGGCCAGATCCTCTGGAAACACCATATATTTT. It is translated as CASSHGARSSGNTIYF.

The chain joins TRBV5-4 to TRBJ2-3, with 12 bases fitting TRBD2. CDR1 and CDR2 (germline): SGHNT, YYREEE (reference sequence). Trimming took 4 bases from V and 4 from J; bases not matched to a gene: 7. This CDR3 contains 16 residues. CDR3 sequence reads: CASSATSGSGADTQYF. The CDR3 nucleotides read TGTGCCAGCAGCGCGACTAGCGGGAGTGGAGCAGATACGCAGTATTTT.

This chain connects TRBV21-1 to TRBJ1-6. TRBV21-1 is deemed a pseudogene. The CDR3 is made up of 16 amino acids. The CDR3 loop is CASSKEGGGGNSPLHF. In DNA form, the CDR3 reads TGTGCCAGCAGCAAAGAAGGGGGGGGAGGCAATTCACCCCTCCACTTT.

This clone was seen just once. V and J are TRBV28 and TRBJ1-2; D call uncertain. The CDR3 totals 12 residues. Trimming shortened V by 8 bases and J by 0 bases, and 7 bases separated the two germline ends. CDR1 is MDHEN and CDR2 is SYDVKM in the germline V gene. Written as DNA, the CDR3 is TGTGCCAGCCGCCAGGCTAACTATGGCTACACCTTC. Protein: CASRQANYGYTF.

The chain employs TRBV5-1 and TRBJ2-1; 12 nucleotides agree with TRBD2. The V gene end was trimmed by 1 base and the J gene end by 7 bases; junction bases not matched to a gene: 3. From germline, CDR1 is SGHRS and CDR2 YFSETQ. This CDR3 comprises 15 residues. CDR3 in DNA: TGCGCCAGCAGCTTGTCCGGACTAGCGGGGAATGAGCAGTTCTTC. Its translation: CASSLSGLAGNEQFF.

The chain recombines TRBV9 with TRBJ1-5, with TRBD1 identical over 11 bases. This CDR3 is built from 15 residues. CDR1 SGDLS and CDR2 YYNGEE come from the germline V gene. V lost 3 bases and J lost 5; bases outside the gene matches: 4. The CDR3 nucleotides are TGTGCCAGCAGCGCCCAGGGACAGGGGGATCAGCCCCAGCATTTT. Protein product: CASSAQGQGDQPQHF.

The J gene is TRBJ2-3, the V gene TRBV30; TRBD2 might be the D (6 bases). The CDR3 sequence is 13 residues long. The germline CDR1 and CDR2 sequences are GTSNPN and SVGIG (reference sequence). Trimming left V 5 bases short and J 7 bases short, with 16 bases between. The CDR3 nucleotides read TGTGCCTGGTCCCCCCTCGGGGGACATACGCAGTATTTT. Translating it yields CAWSPLGGHTQYF.

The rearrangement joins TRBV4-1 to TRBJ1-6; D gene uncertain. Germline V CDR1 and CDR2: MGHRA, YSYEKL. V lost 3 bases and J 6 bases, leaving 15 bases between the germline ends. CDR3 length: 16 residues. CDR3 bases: TGCGCCAGCAGCCACACTCGGACCTCAAGTAATTCACCCCTCCACTTT. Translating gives CASSHTRTSSNSPLHF.

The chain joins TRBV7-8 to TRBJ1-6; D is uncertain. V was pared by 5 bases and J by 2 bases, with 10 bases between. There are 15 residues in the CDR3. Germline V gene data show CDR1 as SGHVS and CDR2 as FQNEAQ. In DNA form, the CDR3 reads TGTGCCAGCAGCCATCCCCCGACCTATAATTCACCCCTCCACTTT. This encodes CASSHPPTYNSPLHF.

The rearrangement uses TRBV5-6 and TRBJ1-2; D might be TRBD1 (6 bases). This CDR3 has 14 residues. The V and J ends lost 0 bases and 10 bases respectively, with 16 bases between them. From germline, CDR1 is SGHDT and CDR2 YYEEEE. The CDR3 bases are TGTGCCAGCAGCTTGGGTCAGGGGTTGAGGGACTACACCTTC. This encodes CASSLGQGLRDYTF.

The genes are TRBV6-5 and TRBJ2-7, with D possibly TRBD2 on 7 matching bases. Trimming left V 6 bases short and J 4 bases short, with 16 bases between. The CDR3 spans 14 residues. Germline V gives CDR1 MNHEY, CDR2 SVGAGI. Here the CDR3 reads CASSTRGDYYEQYF. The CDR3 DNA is TGTGCCAGCAGCACTAGGGGGGACTATTACGAGCAGTACTTC.

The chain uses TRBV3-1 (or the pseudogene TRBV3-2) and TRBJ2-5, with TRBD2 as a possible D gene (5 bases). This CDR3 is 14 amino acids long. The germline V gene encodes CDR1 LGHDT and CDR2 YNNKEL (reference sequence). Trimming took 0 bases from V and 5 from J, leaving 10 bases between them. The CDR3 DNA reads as TGTGCCAGCAGCCAAGAGGTCCGGAGGGAGACCCAGTACTTC. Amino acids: CASSQEVRRETQYF.

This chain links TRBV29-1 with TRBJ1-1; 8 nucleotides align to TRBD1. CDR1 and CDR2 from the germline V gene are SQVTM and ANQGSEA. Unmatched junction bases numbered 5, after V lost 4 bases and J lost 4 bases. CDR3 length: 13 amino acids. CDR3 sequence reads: CSVAPGQGTEAFF. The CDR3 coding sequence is TGCAGCGTTGCACCAGGACAGGGCACTGAAGCTTTCTTT.

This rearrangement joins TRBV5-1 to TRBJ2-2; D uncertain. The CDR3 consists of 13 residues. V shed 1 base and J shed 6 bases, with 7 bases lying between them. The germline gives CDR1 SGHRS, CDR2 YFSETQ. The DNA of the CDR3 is TGCGCCAGCAGCTTGTTCGCGCCCGGGGAGCTGTTTTTT. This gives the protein CASSLFAPGELFF.

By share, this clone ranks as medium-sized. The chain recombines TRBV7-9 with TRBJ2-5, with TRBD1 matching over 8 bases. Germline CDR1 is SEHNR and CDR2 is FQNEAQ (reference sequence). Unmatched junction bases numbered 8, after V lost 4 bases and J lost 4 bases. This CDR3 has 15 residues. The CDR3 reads CASSYGQGGRETQYF. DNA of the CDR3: TGTGCCAGCAGCTACGGACAGGGAGGTAGAGAGACCCAGTACTTC.

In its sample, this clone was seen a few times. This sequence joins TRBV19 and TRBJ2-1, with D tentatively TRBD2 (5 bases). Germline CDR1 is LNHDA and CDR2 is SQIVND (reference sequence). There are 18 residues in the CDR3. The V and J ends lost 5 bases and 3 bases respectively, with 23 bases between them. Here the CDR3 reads CASSDGGSAFLGYNEQFF. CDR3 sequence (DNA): TGTGCCAGTAGTGACGGAGGCTCCGCCTTTCTCGGCTACAATGAGCAGTTCTTC.

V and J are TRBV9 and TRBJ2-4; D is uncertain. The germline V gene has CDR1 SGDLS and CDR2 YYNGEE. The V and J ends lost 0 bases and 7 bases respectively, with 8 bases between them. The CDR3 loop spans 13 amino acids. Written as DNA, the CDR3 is TGTGCCAGCAGCGTAGGGGATTGGAACATTCAGTACTTC. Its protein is CASSVGDWNIQYF.

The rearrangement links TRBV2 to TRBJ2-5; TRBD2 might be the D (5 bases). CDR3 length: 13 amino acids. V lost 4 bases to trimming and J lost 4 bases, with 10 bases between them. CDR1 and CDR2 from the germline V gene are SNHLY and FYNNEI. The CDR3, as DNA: TGTGCCAGCAGTGCGGGGTTGGTAGAGACCCAGTACTTC. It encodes CASSAGLVETQYF.

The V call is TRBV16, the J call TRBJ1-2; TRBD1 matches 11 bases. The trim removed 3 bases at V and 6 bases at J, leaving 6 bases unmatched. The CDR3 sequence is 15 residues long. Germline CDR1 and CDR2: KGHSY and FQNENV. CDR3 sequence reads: CASSHMDRGLNGYTF. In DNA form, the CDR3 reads TGTGCCAGCAGCCACATGGACAGGGGGCTGAATGGCTACACCTTC.

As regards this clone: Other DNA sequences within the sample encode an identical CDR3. CDR3: CASSSPGTSGTYEQYF. DNA for the CDR3: TGTGCCAGCAGCTCCCCCGGGACTAGCGGGACCTACGAGCAGTACTTC. The chain is built from TRBV7-9 and TRBJ2-7; 13 bases are shared with TRBD2. After removal of 4 bases from V and 2 bases from J, the junction contained 5 bases not matched to a gene. CDR3 length equals 16 residues. In germline, CDR1 is SEHNR, CDR2 FQNEAQ (reference sequence).

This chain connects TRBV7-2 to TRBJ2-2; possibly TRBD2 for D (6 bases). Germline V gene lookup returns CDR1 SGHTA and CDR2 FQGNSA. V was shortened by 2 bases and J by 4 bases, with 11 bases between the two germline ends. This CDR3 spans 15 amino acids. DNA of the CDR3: TGTGCCAGCAGCTTATCGGGAGTCGGCACCGGGGAGCTGTTTTTT. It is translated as CASSLSGVGTGELFF.